This TCR beta chain was profiled in a study of T cells in Graves' hyperthyroidism and ophthalmopathy (dated by TCRdb to between 2019 and 2020). The study in broad terms: Peripheral blood samples were taken at the time of initial diagnosis, prior to any treatment. According to the paper, TCR Vbeta CDR3 sequencing was carried out on roughly 130 peripheral blood samples, which came from fewer than 50 ophthalmopathy, 70 to 80 hyperthyroidism and some 17 progressor patients. The study also compared thyroid tissue and blood T-cell repertoires from over 5 Graves' hyperthyroidism patients. Prospective prediction of ophthalmopathy was tested in an independent validation cohort consisting of some 20 hyperthyroidism patients and some 17 patients who later progressed to ophthalmopathy. Following sampling, methimazole starting at 30 mg daily was given to hyperthyroidism patients, and high-dose intravenous methylprednisolone was given to ophthalmopathy patients. The approximately 100 discovery patients were divided at random into training and test sets in a 7:3 ratio. TCR V-J signatures able to tell the groups apart were searched for in a discovery cohort of some 97 patients, of whom over 40 had Graves' ophthalmopathy and 57 had stable Graves' hyperthyroidism.

Points on this clonotype: What this receptor recognizes is not known. Base qualities are not provided; no much larger clone lies one nucleotide away.

General study outcomes and caveats: In validation, the model predicted progression to ophthalmopathy a median of 6.5 months before onset, with 65% to 71% sensitivity and more than 72% specificity. Ophthalmopathy was separated from stable hyperthyroidism by a 13 V-J signature model, with roughly 88% sensitivity and roughly 84% specificity obtained in cross-validation and 80%/75% obtained in testing. Most expanded thyroid clonotypes (frequency above 0.001) were also detected in blood, a finding suggesting that blood repertoires may reflect thyroid immune responses. No statistical method was used to set the sample size in advance, and investigators knew the group allocation.

Moderately to severely active disease, a Clinical Activity Score of at least 3, a NOSPECS grade of at least 4, and a duration under 3 months were present in ophthalmopathy patients. The study excluded patients with uncontrolled infections, other autoimmune diseases, pregnancy or lactation. Diagnoses were based on clinical symptoms, serum thyroxine and TRAb, thyroid ultrasound and orbital computed tomography. Ficoll-Paque density gradient centrifugation was used to isolate PBMCs from about 10 ml of fresh peripheral blood. Total RNA was extracted with Trizol reagent, and quality was checked on an Agilent 2100 Bioanalyzer. Amplification of TCR beta CDR3 regions was carried out from RNA transcripts. A first-round RT-PCR of the TCR CDR3 used the HTBI primer set with the Qiagen OneStep RT-PCR kit. A second multiplex PCR round built the libraries, followed by size selection and purification. Paired-end sequencing of the libraries was performed with 100 bp reads on an Illumina HiSeq2000. Regarding the original processing steps: SOAPnuke was used to process the raw data, with reads discarded if the reads contained adapters or uncalled bases, had a mean Phred below 15, or lacked an exact constant-primer or identifier match. High-quality paired reads were merged with COPE v1.2.5, and unique nucleotide sequences were defined as clonotypes. MiTCR v1.1 was used to align clonotypes to the IMGT TRBV, TRBD and TRBJ reference segments. Analysis was restricted to V-J combinations with a frequency above 0.0001, which covered 98% to 99.2% of repertoires. The TCS score was defined as the ratio of F50 (clonal expansion) to E x V (chaos), calculated using BLOSUM62-based TCRdist between CDR3 peptides within each V-J. Welch's t-statistics and random forest reduced 514 V-J features to 13, which were used in a naive Bayes classifier (R e1071). In TCRdb, the public reads were trimmed at Q25 with fastp and aligned with MiXCR, with productive beta chains retained. Rows are combined by CDR3 protein, so each entry shows the most common genes and DNA. The V and J calls here are based on TCRdb, not the publication. The sample table holds about 480,000 distinct CDR3 sequences, of which around a quarter were seen once. 10% to 12% of the sample rests with the top ten.

Sequencing input: blood. The clonotype comes from a woman under 40 with Graves' ophthalmopathy.

The CDR3 here reads CSVAGQGATSYEQYF. The nucleotide sequence is TGCAGCGTCGCCGGACAGGGGGCGACCTCCTACGAGCAGTACTTC. This chain is built from TRBV29-1 and TRBJ2-7; 11 central bases correspond to TRBD1. Based on the germline V gene, the CDR1 and CDR2 sequences are SQVTM and ANQGSEA. The CDR3, from cysteine to phenylalanine, totals 15 residues. The sequence is cut down to CDR3 DNA, 45 bases in frame from base 1. The V end gives up 6 bases and the J end 0 bases, leaving 7 bases in the junction not matched to a gene.